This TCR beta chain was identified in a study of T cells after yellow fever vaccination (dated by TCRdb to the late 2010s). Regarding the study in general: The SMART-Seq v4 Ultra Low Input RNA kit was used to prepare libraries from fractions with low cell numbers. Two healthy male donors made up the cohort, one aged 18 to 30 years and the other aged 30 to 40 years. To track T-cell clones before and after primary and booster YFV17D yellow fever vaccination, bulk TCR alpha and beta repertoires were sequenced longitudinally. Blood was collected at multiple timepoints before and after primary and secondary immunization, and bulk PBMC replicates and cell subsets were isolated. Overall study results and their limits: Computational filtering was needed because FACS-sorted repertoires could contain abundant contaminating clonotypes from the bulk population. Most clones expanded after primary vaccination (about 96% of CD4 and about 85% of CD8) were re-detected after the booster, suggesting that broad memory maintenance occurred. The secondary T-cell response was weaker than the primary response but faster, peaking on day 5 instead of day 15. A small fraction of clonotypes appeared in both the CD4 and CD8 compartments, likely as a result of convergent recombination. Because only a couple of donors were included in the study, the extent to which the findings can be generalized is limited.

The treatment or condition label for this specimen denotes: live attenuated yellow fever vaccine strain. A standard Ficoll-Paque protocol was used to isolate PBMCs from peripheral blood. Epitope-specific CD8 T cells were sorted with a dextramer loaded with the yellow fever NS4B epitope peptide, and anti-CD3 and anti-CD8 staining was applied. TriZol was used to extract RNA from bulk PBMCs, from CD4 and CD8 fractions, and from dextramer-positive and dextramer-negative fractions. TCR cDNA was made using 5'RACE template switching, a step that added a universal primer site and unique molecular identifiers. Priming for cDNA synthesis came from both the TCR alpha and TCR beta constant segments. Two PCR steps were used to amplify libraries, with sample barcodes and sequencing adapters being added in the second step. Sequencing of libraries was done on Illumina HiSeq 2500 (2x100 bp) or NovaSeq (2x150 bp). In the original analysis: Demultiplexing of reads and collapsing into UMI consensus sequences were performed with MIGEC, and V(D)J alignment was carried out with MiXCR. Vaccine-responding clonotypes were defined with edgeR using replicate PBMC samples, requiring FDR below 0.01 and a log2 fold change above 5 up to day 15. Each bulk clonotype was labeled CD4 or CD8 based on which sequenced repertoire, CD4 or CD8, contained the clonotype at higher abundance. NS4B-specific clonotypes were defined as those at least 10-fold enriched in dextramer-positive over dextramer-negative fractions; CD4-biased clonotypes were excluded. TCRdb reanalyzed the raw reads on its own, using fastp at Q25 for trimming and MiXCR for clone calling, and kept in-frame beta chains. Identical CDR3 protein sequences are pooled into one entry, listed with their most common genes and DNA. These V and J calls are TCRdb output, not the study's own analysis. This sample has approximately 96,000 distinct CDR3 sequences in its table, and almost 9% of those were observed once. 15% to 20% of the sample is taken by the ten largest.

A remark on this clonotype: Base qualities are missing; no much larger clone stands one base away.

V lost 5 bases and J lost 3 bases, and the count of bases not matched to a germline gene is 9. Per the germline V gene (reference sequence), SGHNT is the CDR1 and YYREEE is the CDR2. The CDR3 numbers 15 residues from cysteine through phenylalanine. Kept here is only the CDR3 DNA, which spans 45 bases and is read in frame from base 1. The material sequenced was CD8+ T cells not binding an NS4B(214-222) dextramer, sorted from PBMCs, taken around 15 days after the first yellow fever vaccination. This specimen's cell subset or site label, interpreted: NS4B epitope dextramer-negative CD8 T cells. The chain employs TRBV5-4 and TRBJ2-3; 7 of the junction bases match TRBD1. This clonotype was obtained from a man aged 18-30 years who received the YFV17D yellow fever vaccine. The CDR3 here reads CASRTGATRTDTQYF. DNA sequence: TGTGCCAGCAGAACAGGGGCAACGAGAACAGATACGCAGTATTTT.